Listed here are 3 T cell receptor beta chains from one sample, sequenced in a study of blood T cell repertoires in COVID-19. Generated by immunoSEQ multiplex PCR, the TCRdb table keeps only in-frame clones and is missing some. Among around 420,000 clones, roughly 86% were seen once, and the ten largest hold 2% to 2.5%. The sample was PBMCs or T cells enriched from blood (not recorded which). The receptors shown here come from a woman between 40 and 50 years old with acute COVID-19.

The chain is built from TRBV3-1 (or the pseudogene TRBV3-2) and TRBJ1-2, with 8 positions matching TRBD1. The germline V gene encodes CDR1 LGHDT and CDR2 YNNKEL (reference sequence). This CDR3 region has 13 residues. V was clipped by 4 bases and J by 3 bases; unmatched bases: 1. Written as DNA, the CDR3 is TGTGCCAGCAGCCTGACAGGGGACTATGGCTACACCTTC. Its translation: CASSLTGDYGYTF.

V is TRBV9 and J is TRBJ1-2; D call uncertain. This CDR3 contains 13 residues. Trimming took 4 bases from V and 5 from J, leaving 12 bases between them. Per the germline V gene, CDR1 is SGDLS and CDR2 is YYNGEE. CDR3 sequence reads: CASSPAGRYGYTF. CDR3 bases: TGTGCCAGCAGCCCCGCCGGTCGATATGGCTACACCTTC.

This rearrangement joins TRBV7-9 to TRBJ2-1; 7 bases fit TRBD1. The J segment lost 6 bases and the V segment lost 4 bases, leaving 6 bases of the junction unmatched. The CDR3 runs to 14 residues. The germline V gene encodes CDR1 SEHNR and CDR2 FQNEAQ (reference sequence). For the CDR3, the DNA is TGTGCCAGCAGCTATCTAGGGACAGCCAATGAGCAGTTCTTC. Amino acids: CASSYLGTANEQFF.